Below, 25 T cell receptor beta chains from the same sample are listed, as sequenced in a study of OX40 agonist ivuxolimab in advanced cancers. Sequencing was performed with immunoSEQ multiplex PCR; in TCRdb, only in-frame clones are kept and a portion is missing. The table lists approximately 68,000 clones, 70% to 90% of them singletons. The sequencing used CD4+ or CD8+ T cells sorted from blood, collected in a trial of the OX40 agonist ivuxolimab. These receptors all come from an adult with an advanced solid tumor such as melanoma, head and neck, liver or kidney cancer.

The genes are TRBV2 and TRBJ2-1; 11 bases align to TRBD2. Per germline, CDR1 SNHLY and CDR2 FYNNEI. Trimming at V came to 5 bases and at J to 9 bases, leaving 12 bases not matched to a gene. This CDR3 region has 16 residues. The CDR3 sequence: CASSFLAGGPSGEQFF. The CDR3 DNA reads TGTGCCAGCAGTTTCTTAGCGGGAGGGCCCTCAGGTGAGCAGTTCTTC.

The CDR3 protein is CASSYPSLETQYF. Here the CDR3 DNA reads TGTGCCAGCAGCTACCCCTCTCTGGAGACCCAGTACTTC. The V and J genes are TRBV7-2 and TRBJ2-5; D gene unclear. The CDR3 spans 13 residues. The V and J ends lost 4 bases and 5 bases respectively, with 11 bases between them. Germline lookup yields CDR1 SGHTA and CDR2 FQGNSA.

The chain links TRBV5-1 to TRBJ1-6; possibly TRBD1 for D (5 bases). CDR3 size: 16 residues. Per the germline V gene, CDR1 is SGHRS and CDR2 is YFSETQ. Trimming took 0 bases from V and 5 from J, leaving 12 bases between them. DNA for the CDR3: TGCGCCAGCAGCTTGGTATTAGGGGTTGATAATTCACCCCTCCACTTT. It encodes CASSLVLGVDNSPLHF.

CDR3 in amino acids: CASSAGGTGGLQETQYF. CDR3 coding DNA: TGTGCCAGCAGCGCCGGGGGGACAGGGGGACTTCAAGAGACCCAGTACTTC. V and J are TRBV9 and TRBJ2-5; 11 nucleotides align to TRBD1. V dropped 3 bases and J dropped 2; count of bases not matched to a gene: 9. This CDR3 has 17 residues. The germline V gene has CDR1 SGDLS and CDR2 YYNGEE.

CDR3 amino acids: CASSLASGSTYGYTF. DNA of the CDR3: TGCGCCAGCAGCTTGGCCTCAGGGAGTACCTATGGCTACACCTTC. V gene TRBV5-1 combines with J gene TRBJ1-2, with D perhaps matching TRBD1 (5 bases). The V gene's germline CDR1 is SGHRS and CDR2 YFSETQ. Deletions cut 0 bases from V and 4 bases from J, with 13 bases between. The CDR3 spans 15 residues.

This chain joins TRBV5-1 and TRBJ1-4; D unclear. Germline lookup yields CDR1 SGHRS and CDR2 YFSETQ. The CDR3 runs to 14 residues. The germline V and J ends were trimmed by 5 bases and 2 bases, with 10 bases remaining between them. The CDR3 nucleotides read TGCGCCAGCAGGGCAGATTCGACTAATGAAAAACTGTTTTTT. Protein: CASRADSTNEKLFF.

The chain couples TRBV6-1 to TRBJ2-7; 9 nucleotides align to TRBD1. Germline V gene lookup returns CDR1 MNHNS and CDR2 SASEGT. V shed 7 bases and J 3 bases; nucleotides not matched to a gene: 4. The CDR3 has 13 residues. This CDR3 is CASIGTGRYEQYF. DNA of the CDR3: TGTGCCAGCATAGGGACAGGGCGCTACGAGCAGTACTTC.

This chain connects TRBV6-5 to TRBJ2-7; possibly TRBD2 for D (5 bases). Trimming left V 0 bases short and J 5 bases short, with 8 bases between. CDR1 is MNHEY, CDR2 SVGAGI, per germline. This CDR3 has 13 amino acids. The CDR3: CASSYSDGDEQYF. The CDR3 DNA is TGTGCCAGCAGTTACTCGGACGGGGACGAGCAGTACTTC.

This chain links TRBV23-1 with TRBJ2-5; 11 nucleotides align to TRBD2. TRBV23-1 is identified as an open reading frame with a role that is uncertain. V lost 6 bases to trimming and J lost 5 bases; unmatched junction nucleotides: 17. The CDR3 totals 18 residues. The CDR3 region is CASSRGPLAGGQGETQYF. In DNA form, the CDR3 reads TGCGCCAGCAGCCGGGGTCCCTTAGCGGGGGGGCAAGGGGAGACCCAGTACTTC.

The chain uses TRBV6-6 and TRBJ2-5; D assignment may be TRBD1 or TRBD2 (5 bases each). Per germline, CDR1 MNHNY and CDR2 SVGAGI (reference sequence). Trimming shortened V by 8 bases and J by 6 bases, and 16 bases separated the two germline ends. CDR3 length: 13 amino acids. The CDR3, as DNA: TGTGCCAGCGGCAAAGGGACCGGCAAGACCCAGTACTTC. Translation: CASGKGTGKTQYF.

For the CDR3, the DNA is TGTGCCAGCCCACCCGCGACTAGCCAAGATATAGATACGCAGTATTTT. This gives the protein CASPPATSQDIDTQYF. The chain carries TRBV28 and TRBJ2-3; the match to TRBD2 covers 7 bases. V was pared by 8 bases and J by 5 bases, with 16 bases of the junction left unmatched. Germline assignment: CDR1 MDHEN and CDR2 SYDVKM. This CDR3 contains 16 residues.

J is TRBJ1-3 and V is TRBV7-2, with TRBD1 identical over 8 bases. Unmatched junction bases numbered 5, after V lost 3 bases and J lost 4 bases. The CDR3 is 15 residues long. Germline assignment: CDR1 SGHTA and CDR2 FQGNSA. DNA for the CDR3: TGTGCCAGCAGCTTCCAGACAGGGGTCGGAAACACCATATATTTT. Protein: CASSFQTGVGNTIYF.

The chain links TRBV4-2 to TRBJ1-1; a possible D gene is TRBD1 (6 bases). The CDR3 spans 15 residues. The V gene lost 1 base and the J gene lost 4 bases, with 13 bases spanning the gap. Germline V gene lookup returns CDR1 LGHNA and CDR2 YNFKEQ. CDR3 nucleotides: TGTGCCAGCAGCCAAGGGCGTGAGGACAGCACTGAAGCTTTCTTT. It translates to CASSQGREDSTEAFF.

This clone was observed a single time. The chain joins TRBV5-1 to TRBJ1-1, with D unresolved. V lost 0 bases and J lost 3, with 15 bases in between. Germline V gene data show CDR1 as SGHRS and CDR2 as YFSETQ. There are 16 residues in the CDR3. The CDR3 is CASSLAVRDEDTEAFF. For the CDR3, the DNA is TGCGCCAGCAGCTTGGCGGTTAGGGATGAGGACACTGAAGCTTTCTTT.

The CDR3 DNA is TGCGCCAGCAGCCAAGATCCAGGCGGAACCCCAGATACGCAGTATTTT. Residues: CASSQDPGGTPDTQYF. This chain joins TRBV4-3 and TRBJ2-3; no reliable D call. The V and J ends lost 0 bases and 4 bases respectively, with 14 bases between them. Germline CDR1 reads LGHNA; CDR2 reads YSLEER. The CDR3 has 16 residues.

The rearrangement links TRBV5-4 to TRBJ2-3, with 8 bases that match TRBD1. Germline loops: CDR1 SGHNT, CDR2 YYREEE (reference sequence). The CDR3 runs to 15 residues. J gave up 2 bases and V 4 bases, and 6 bases lay outside the gene matches. The CDR3 sequence is CASSRQGLPTDTQYF. CDR3 DNA: TGTGCCAGCAGCCGACAGGGGTTACCCACAGATACGCAGTATTTT.

The V call is TRBV23-1, the J call TRBJ1-3; D gene ambiguous. TRBV23-1 is labeled an ORF, and its function is uncertain. This CDR3 comprises 14 residues. The ends were cut back, 3 bases at V and 8 bases at J, with 14 bases in the middle. CDR3 in amino acids: CASSHRGGPDTIYF. DNA of the CDR3: TGCGCCAGCAGTCACCGAGGAGGTCCGGACACCATATATTTT.

The chain combines TRBV5-6 with TRBJ2-2, with 9 bases matching TRBD2. Germline trimming cut 5 bases from V and 5 bases from J; bases unmatched to any gene: 7. The germline V gene has CDR1 SGHDT and CDR2 YYEEEE. The CDR3 is 15 residues long. The CDR3 here is CASRRSSGKTGELFF. CDR3 nucleotide sequence: TGTGCCAGCAGACGTTCTAGCGGGAAAACCGGGGAGCTGTTTTTT.

This clone has a single count. This rearrangement joins TRBV7-9 to TRBJ2-1; D may match TRBD1 or TRBD2 (6 bases each). V was cut by 4 bases and J by 4 bases, with 20 bases left in between. The CDR3 sequence is 17 residues long. CDR1 and CDR2 from the germline V gene are SEHNR and FQNEAQ (reference sequence). The CDR3 nucleotides are TGTGCCAGCAGCTCCCAAGTTCGGGGGCGCGGGTACAATGAGCAGTTCTTC. Amino acids: CASSSQVRGRGYNEQFF.

The chain carries TRBV11-2 and TRBJ2-1; TRBD2 is a possible D gene (6 bases). Looked up from germline, CDR1 is SGHAT and CDR2 is FQNNGV. The CDR3 contains 16 residues. Between the trimmed V and J ends, which lost 3 bases and 4 bases, there was a span of 16 bases. CDR3 DNA sequence: TGTGCCAGCAGCTTTGAGTTGCTAGCGAAATACAATGAGCAGTTCTTC. Protein: CASSFELLAKYNEQFF.

The V call is TRBV7-3, the J call TRBJ1-2; D gene uncertain. Germline CDR1 SGHTA, CDR2 FQGTGA. The CDR3 covers 16 residues. V was cut by 5 bases and J by 5 bases, with 21 bases left in between. The CDR3 DNA reads as TGTGCCAGCAGCCCCCCCTGGTCAGTCCAAGCATATGGCTACACCTTC. Protein: CASSPPWSVQAYGYTF.

The chain links TRBV11-2 to TRBJ2-1; no definite D call. Germline V gives CDR1 SGHAT, CDR2 FQNNGV. The CDR3 sequence is 14 residues long. V was pared by 1 base and J by 6 bases, with 10 bases between. The CDR3 here is CASSLGARINEQFF. Here the CDR3 DNA reads TGTGCCAGCAGCTTAGGGGCCAGGATCAATGAGCAGTTCTTC.

Turning to this clone: This sample includes further DNA sequences coding for the same CDR3. The chain recombines TRBV2 with TRBJ1-5, with 7 bases matching TRBD1. Germline V gene lookup returns CDR1 SNHLY and CDR2 FYNNEI. The CDR3 length is 16 residues. After removal of 6 bases from V and 1 base from J, the junction contained 9 bases not matched to a gene. The CDR3 reads CASRGDREESNQPQHF. CDR3 nucleotides: TGTGCCAGCAGGGGAGACAGGGAGGAAAGCAATCAGCCCCAGCATTTT.

V usage is TRBV19 and J usage is TRBJ1-5; a possible D gene is TRBD1 (6 bases). Per germline, CDR1 LNHDA and CDR2 SQIVND (reference sequence). This CDR3 is built from 13 residues. V was shortened by 6 bases and J by 7 bases, with 13 bases between the two germline ends. The CDR3 DNA follows: TGTGCCAGTAGAGGACAGTCCGAGCAGCCCCAGCATTTT. This codes for CASRGQSEQPQHF.

CDR3 in DNA: TGTGCCAGCAGCTTGACAGATACGCAGTATTTT. Protein sequence: CASSLTDTQYF. The J gene is TRBJ2-3, the V gene TRBV5-6; D is unclear. Germline values: CDR1 SGHDT, CDR2 YYEEEE. The length of the CDR3 is 11 residues. The V and J ends lost 1 base and 3 bases respectively, with 0 bases between them.